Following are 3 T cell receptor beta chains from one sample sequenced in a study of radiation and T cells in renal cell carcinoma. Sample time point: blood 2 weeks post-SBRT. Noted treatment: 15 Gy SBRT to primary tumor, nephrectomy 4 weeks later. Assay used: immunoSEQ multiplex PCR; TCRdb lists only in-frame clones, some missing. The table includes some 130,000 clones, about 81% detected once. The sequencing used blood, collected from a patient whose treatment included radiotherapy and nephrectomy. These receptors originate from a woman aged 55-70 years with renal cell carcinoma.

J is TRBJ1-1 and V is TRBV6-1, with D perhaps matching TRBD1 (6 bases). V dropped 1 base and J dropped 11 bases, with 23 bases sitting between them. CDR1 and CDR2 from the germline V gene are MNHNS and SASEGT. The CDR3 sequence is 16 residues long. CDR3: CASSEEKTRGSTFAFF. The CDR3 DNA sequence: TGTGCCAGCAGTGAAGAAAAAACCAGGGGCTCAACGTTTGCTTTCTTT.

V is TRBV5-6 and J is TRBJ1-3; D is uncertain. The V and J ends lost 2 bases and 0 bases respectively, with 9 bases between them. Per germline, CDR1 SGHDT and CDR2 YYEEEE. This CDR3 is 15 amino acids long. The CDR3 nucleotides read TGTGCCAGCAGCTTAGAGTTAACCTCTGGAAACACCATATATTTT. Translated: CASSLELTSGNTIYF.

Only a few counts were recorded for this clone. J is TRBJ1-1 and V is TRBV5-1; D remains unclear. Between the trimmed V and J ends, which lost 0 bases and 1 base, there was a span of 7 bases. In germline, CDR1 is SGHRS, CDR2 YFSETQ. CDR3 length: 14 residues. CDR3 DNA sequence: TGCGCCAGCAGCTTGGAGAGTGGGAACACTGAAGCTTTCTTT. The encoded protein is CASSLESGNTEAFF.